The 30 T cell receptor beta chains reported below all come from one sample, sequenced in a study of blood T cell repertoires in COVID-19. Profiled with immunoSEQ multiplex PCR; TCRdb holds only in-frame clones, not every one. The sample has about 200,000 clones; about 80% are singletons. The sequenced sample consisted of peripheral blood. The receptor set was obtained from a human donor with acute or convalescent COVID-19. The donor label of this sample is uncertain.

The CDR3 spells CASRRGRIDTGELFF. The CDR3 coding sequence is TGTGCCAGCAGAAGGGGTAGGATCGACACCGGGGAGCTGTTTTTT. The chain employs TRBV6-5 and TRBJ2-2; TRBD1 is a possible D gene (5 bases). The CDR3 consists of 15 residues. CDR1 MNHEY and CDR2 SVGAGI come from the germline V gene. The germline V and J ends were trimmed by 6 bases and 3 bases, with 14 bases remaining between them.

The chain joins TRBV19 to TRBJ2-3; the D gene is possibly TRBD2 (5 bases). V dropped 0 bases and J dropped 2 bases, with 15 bases sitting between them. Germline assignment: CDR1 LNHDA and CDR2 SQIVND (reference sequence). The CDR3 sequence is 17 residues long. The CDR3 sequence: CASSIDRKSGNTDTQYF. The CDR3 bases are TGTGCCAGTAGTATAGATCGCAAGAGCGGAAACACAGATACGCAGTATTTT.

This clone was counted a single time. The chain carries TRBV5-1 and TRBJ1-2, with D possibly being TRBD1 (6 bases). Looked up from germline, CDR1 is SGHRS and CDR2 is YFSETQ. This CDR3 contains 14 residues. Trimming cost V 0 bases and J 8 bases, with 14 bases left between them. CDR3 loop: CASSLVQGSEGYTF. CDR3 coding DNA: TGCGCCAGCAGCTTGGTACAGGGCTCGGAGGGCTACACCTTC.

This chain links TRBV5-1 with TRBJ1-4; the D is unclear. The CDR3 contains 13 residues. CDR1 and CDR2 from the germline V gene are SGHRS and YFSETQ. Trimming took off 4 bases at V and 8 bases at J, with 12 bases between the two ends. This chain's CDR3 is CASSERLNEKLFF. The CDR3 nucleotides read TGCGCCAGCAGCGAGAGGTTGAACGAAAAACTGTTTTTT.

As to this clone: Other nucleotide sequences in the sample specify the same CDR3. The rearrangement joins TRBV18 to TRBJ1-1; 7 bases agree with TRBD1. The CDR3 has 13 amino acids. The junction had 4 bases not matched to a gene; V was cut back by 6 bases and J by 3 bases. Germline CDR1 reads KGHSH; CDR2 reads LQKENI. The CDR3 nucleotides are TGTGCCAGCTCCCTCAGGGGGGACACTGAAGCTTTCTTT. Protein: CASSLRGDTEAFF.

This clone was detected a few times. The chain recombines TRBV25-1 with TRBJ1-1; D is possibly TRBD1 (5 bases). Germline loops: CDR1 MGHDK, CDR2 SYGVNS. V was clipped by 6 bases and J by 0 bases, with 14 bases between them. The CDR3 consists of 15 residues. In DNA, the CDR3 is TGTGCCAGCAGGCACACGGGACTCCTGAACACTGAAGCTTTCTTT. Its translation: CASRHTGLLNTEAFF.

This clone has only a few counts. The chain is built from TRBV30 and TRBJ1-6; D not certain. The V gene lost 0 bases and the J gene lost 0 bases, with 15 bases spanning the gap. The CDR3 has 18 amino acids. Germline CDR1 reads GTSNPN; CDR2 reads SVGIG (reference sequence). The CDR3 loop reads CAWSVTFTLSSYNSPLHF. CDR3 DNA: TGTGCCTGGAGTGTTACCTTCACTTTAAGCTCCTATAATTCACCCCTCCACTTT.

The chain employs TRBV25-1 and TRBJ1-6; 10 nucleotides match TRBD1. V lost 6 bases, J lost 0 bases, and 8 bases stayed unmatched. CDR1 is MGHDK, CDR2 SYGVNS, per germline. The CDR3 runs to 18 residues. The CDR3 region has the DNA TGTGCCAGCAGCGGAGACAGGGGGCGAGTCTCCTATAATTCACCCCTCCACTTT. Translation: CASSGDRGRVSYNSPLHF.

V gene TRBV11-2 combines with J gene TRBJ2-3; D is undetermined. Trimming removed 3 bases at V and 2 bases at J, with 6 bases between. The germline V gene encodes CDR1 SGHAT and CDR2 FQNNGV. The CDR3 has 13 residues. Here the CDR3 DNA reads TGTGCCAGCAGCTTTTCAGACACAGATACGCAGTATTTT. It yields the protein CASSFSDTDTQYF.

V and J are TRBV19 and TRBJ1-5; D gene ambiguous. With 1 base removed from V and 6 bases from J, the gap between germline ends came to 13 bases. CDR1 is LNHDA, CDR2 SQIVND, per germline (reference sequence). This CDR3 has 15 amino acids. CDR3 bases: TGTGCCAGTAGTATAGCTTCCAGGAAAGTTCAGCCCCAGCATTTT. Translating gives CASSIASRKVQPQHF.

This clone occurred a few times. The J gene is TRBJ1-2, the V gene TRBV14; 8 positions agree with TRBD1. The CDR3 covers 17 residues. The germline CDR1 and CDR2 sequences are SGHDN and FVKESK. J gave up 9 bases and V 1 base, and 16 bases lay outside the gene matches. The CDR3 loop is CASSQVGTGLALSRYTF. CDR3 bases: TGTGCCAGCAGCCAAGTCGGGACAGGTCTCGCCCTCTCACGCTACACCTTC.

The gene calls are TRBV5-1 and TRBJ1-6, with D perhaps TRBD1 (5 bases). The V end was cut by 0 bases, the J end by 6 bases, with 13 bases between. Per germline, CDR1 SGHRS and CDR2 YFSETQ. The CDR3 runs 16 residues. CDR3 sequence: CASSLEPPGLNSPLHF. CDR3 DNA: TGCGCCAGCAGCTTGGAGCCTCCGGGACTTAATTCACCCCTCCACTTT.

This clone was recorded only once. The chain employs TRBV18 and TRBJ2-1; D is possibly TRBD2 (5 bases). With 6 bases removed from V and 3 bases from J, the gap between germline ends came to 15 bases. The CDR3 has 15 amino acids. Looked up from germline, CDR1 is KGHSH and CDR2 is LQKENI. CDR3 in amino acids: CASSPPAERYNEQFF. CDR3 DNA: TGTGCCAGCTCCCCCCCAGCGGAACGCTACAATGAGCAGTTCTTC.

The count of this clone is one. V usage is TRBV10-3 and J usage is TRBJ1-3; D perhaps matches TRBD1 (6 bases). The germline gives CDR1 ENHRY, CDR2 SYGVKD. The CDR3 runs to 15 residues. V lost 6 bases and J lost 3, with 15 bases in between. CDR3 in DNA: TGTGCCATCAGAGGGCCGGGACAAAATGGAAACACCATATATTTT. As protein: CAIRGPGQNGNTIYF.

This clone came up a few times. The chain recombines TRBV5-5 with TRBJ1-2, with TRBD1 matching over 10 bases. The V segment lost 4 bases and the J segment 2 bases; nucleotides outside the gene matches: 8. The CDR3 loop spans 16 amino acids. Germline CDR1 reads SGHKS; CDR2 reads YYEKEE (reference sequence). For the CDR3, the DNA is TGTGCCAGCAGCCCCGCGGACAGGGGGTCAAACTATGGCTACACCTTC. This codes for CASSPADRGSNYGYTF.

V gene TRBV7-3 combines with J gene TRBJ2-1; the match to TRBD2 covers 9 bases. Germline values: CDR1 SGHTA, CDR2 FQGTGA. The CDR3 has 17 residues. Trimming took 2 bases from V and 4 from J; bases not matched to a gene: 9. The CDR3 nucleotides read TGTGCCAGCAGCTTACAGCCTAGCGGGAACACTTACAATGAGCAGTTCTTC. Amino acids: CASSLQPSGNTYNEQFF.

The chain uses TRBV27 and TRBJ2-1; 13 bases align to TRBD2. There are 16 residues in the CDR3. The germline V gene has CDR1 MNHEY and CDR2 SMNVEV (reference sequence). J gave up 0 bases and V 5 bases, and 1 base lay outside the gene matches. This chain's CDR3 is CASSRTSGSSYNEQFF. The CDR3 DNA reads as TGTGCCAGCAGTCGGACTAGCGGGAGCTCCTACAATGAGCAGTTCTTC.

V usage is TRBV30 and J usage is TRBJ1-2; 8 bases are shared with TRBD1. The CDR3 runs to 15 residues. CDR1 and CDR2 from the germline V gene are GTSNPN and SVGIG (reference sequence). V shed 3 bases and J 7 bases; nucleotides not matched to a gene: 13. For the CDR3, the DNA is TGTGCCTGGAGCGAAGGGGCAACAGGGGGAGGTGGCTACACCTTC. As protein: CAWSEGATGGGGYTF. Supplemented by reference TRBV30 and TRBJ1-2, the full variable domain reads SQTIHQWPATLVQPVGSPLSLECTVEGTSNPNLYWYRQAAGRGLQLLFYSVGIGQISSEVPQNLSASRPQDRQFILSSKKLLLSDSGFYLCAWSEGATGGGGYTFGSGTRLTVV.

The gene calls are TRBV25-1 and TRBJ2-4, with 7 bases aligning to TRBD2. The CDR3 has 15 residues. V lost 3 bases, J lost 0 bases, and 2 bases stayed unmatched. CDR1 MGHDK and CDR2 SYGVNS come from the germline V gene. CDR3 residues: CASSDGRLAKNIQYF. The CDR3 DNA follows: TGTGCCAGCAGTGACGGGAGGCTAGCCAAAAACATTCAGTACTTC.

This chain joins TRBV10-3 and TRBJ2-5, with TRBD2 identical over 9 bases. This CDR3 contains 14 residues. Germline V gene data show CDR1 as ENHRY and CDR2 as SYGVKD. Losses at the gene ends were 4 bases for V and 5 bases for J; bases not matched to a gene: 5. The CDR3, as DNA: TGTGCCATCAGTGGTAGCGGGAGCTTCGAGACCCAGTACTTC. It codes for CAISGSGSFETQYF.

This clone was observed once. The CDR3 sequence is CASTPPGGHNTEAFF. CDR3 bases: TGTGCCAGCACCCCTCCCGGGGGGCATAACACTGAAGCTTTCTTT. This rearrangement joins TRBV7-9 to TRBJ1-1, with D possibly TRBD1 on 6 matching bases. V dropped 7 bases and J dropped 2 bases, with 17 bases sitting between them. The CDR3 extends over 15 amino acids. Germline CDR1 and CDR2: SEHNR and FQNEAQ (reference sequence).

The rearrangement links TRBV7-2 to TRBJ1-1, with unresolved D. The V and J ends lost 4 bases and 0 bases respectively, with 6 bases between them. CDR3 size: 13 residues. In germline, CDR1 is SGHTA, CDR2 FQGNSA. The CDR3: CASSSGVNTEAFF. Here the CDR3 DNA reads TGTGCCAGCAGCTCCGGAGTGAACACTGAAGCTTTCTTT. The whole variable domain, filled in from reference TRBV7-2 and TRBJ1-1, reads GAGVSQSPSNKVTEKGKDVELRCDPISGHTALYWYRQSLGQGLEFLIYFQGNSAPDKSGLPSDRFSAERTGGSVSTLTIQRTQQEDSAVYLCASSSGVNTEAFFGQGTRLTVV.

CDR3 sequence: CATSKDPGLGNTGELFF. The CDR3 region has the DNA TGTGCCACCAGCAAAGACCCGGGGTTGGGGAACACCGGGGAGCTGTTTTTT. The chain joins TRBV15 to TRBJ2-2, with D perhaps TRBD2 (5 bases). With 4 bases removed from V and 1 base from J, the gap between germline ends came to 16 bases. Germline-derived CDR1 and CDR2 are LNHNV and YYDKDF (reference sequence). The CDR3 length is 17 residues.

This clone has a single count. V and J are TRBV29-1 and TRBJ1-2; 7 bases are shared with TRBD1. CDR1 and CDR2 (germline): SQVTM, ANQGSEA. The CDR3 totals 15 residues. V lost 1 base and J lost 4; bases outside the gene matches: 9. CDR3 loop: CSVEAAGGNSYGYTF. CDR3 in DNA: TGCAGCGTTGAAGCGGCAGGGGGGAATTCCTATGGCTACACCTTC.

The chain has TRBV7-9 and TRBJ2-1, with 14 bases matching TRBD2. Germline lookup yields CDR1 SEHNR and CDR2 FQNEAQ (reference sequence). The ends lost 4 bases at V and 7 bases at J; junction bases unmatched: 3. The CDR3 runs 15 residues. CDR3 DNA: TGTGCCAGCAGCTCGGGACTAGCGGGAGTTAATGAGCAGTTCTTC. It encodes CASSSGLAGVNEQFF.

This clone was counted a single time. CDR3 nucleotides: TGCGCCAGCAGCCTGGACGTCTCGGTTGGCGGGACCCAGTACTTC. It yields the protein CASSLDVSVGGTQYF. The chain carries TRBV5-1 and TRBJ2-5; the D is unclear. The V end was cut by 4 bases, the J end by 7 bases, with 20 bases between. Germline V gene sequence: CDR1 SGHRS, CDR2 YFSETQ. This CDR3 comprises 15 residues.

The V and J genes are TRBV2 and TRBJ1-5; no firm D call. The CDR3 has 13 amino acids. The ends were cut back, 2 bases at V and 7 bases at J, with 9 bases in the middle. Germline CDR1 SNHLY, CDR2 FYNNEI. The CDR3 spells CASSENMWQPQHF. As DNA, the CDR3 is TGTGCCAGCAGTGAAAACATGTGGCAGCCCCAGCATTTT. Full variable domain (outside the CDR3, taken from reference TRBV2 and TRBJ1-5): EPEVTQTPSHQVTQMGQEVILRCVPISNHLYFYWYRQILGQKVEFLVSFYNNEISEKSEIFDDQFSVERPDGSNFTLKIRSTKLEDSAMYFCASSENMWQPQHFGDGTRLSIL.

The CDR3 spells CASSPMTFSRNTIYF. For the CDR3, the DNA is TGTGCCAGCAGTCCGATGACATTTTCTCGAAACACCATATATTTT. This chain uses TRBV28 with TRBJ1-3; D unclear. The germline V gene has CDR1 MDHEN and CDR2 SYDVKM. Trimming left V 5 bases short and J 5 bases short, with 16 bases between. The CDR3 totals 15 residues.

This sequence joins TRBV6-5 and TRBJ2-2; D is perhaps TRBD1 (5 bases). Germline CDR1 MNHEY, CDR2 SVGAGI. There are 15 residues in the CDR3. V was clipped by 2 bases and J by 6 bases, with 13 bases between them. CDR3 protein: CASSYASQGSGELFF. CDR3 coding DNA: TGTGCCAGCAGTTACGCCTCTCAGGGCTCCGGGGAGCTGTTTTTT.

This clone has only a few counts. This chain connects TRBV4-3 to TRBJ2-7; 7 bases align to TRBD2. This CDR3 spans 16 amino acids. Germline V lookup: CDR1 LGHNA, CDR2 YSLEER. V was clipped by 0 bases and J by 0 bases; unmatched bases: 5. The CDR3 DNA follows: TGCGCCAGCAGCCAAGATCTGGCTAGCGGCTCCTACGAGCAGTACTTC. Protein: CASSQDLASGSYEQYF.